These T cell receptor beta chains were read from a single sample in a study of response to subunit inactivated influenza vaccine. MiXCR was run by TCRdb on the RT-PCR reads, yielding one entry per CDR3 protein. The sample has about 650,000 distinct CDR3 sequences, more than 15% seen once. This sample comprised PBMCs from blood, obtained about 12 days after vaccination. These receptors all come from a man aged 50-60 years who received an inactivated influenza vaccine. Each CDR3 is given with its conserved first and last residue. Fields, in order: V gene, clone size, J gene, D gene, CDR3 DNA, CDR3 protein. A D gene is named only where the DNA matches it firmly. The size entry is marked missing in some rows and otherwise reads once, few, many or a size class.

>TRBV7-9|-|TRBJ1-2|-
TGTGCCAGCAGCTTAGCGGTACCCAGCGGGGATGGCTACACCTTC
CASSLAVPSGDGYTF
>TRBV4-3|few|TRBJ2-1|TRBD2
TGCGCCAGCAGCCAACTGGGACTAGCGGGGGAGCAGTTCTTC
CASSQLGLAGEQFF
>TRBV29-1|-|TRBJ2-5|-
TGCAGCGTTGGGAGCAGGGGCGAGACCCAGTACTTC
CSVGSRGETQYF
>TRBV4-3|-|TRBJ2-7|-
TGCGCCAGCAGCCAAGGTACGCAGGGGTACGAGCAGTACTTC
CASSQGTQGYEQYF
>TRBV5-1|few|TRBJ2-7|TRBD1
TGCGCCAGCAGCGGACAGGCGAACTCCTACGAGCAGTACTTC
CASSGQANSYEQYF
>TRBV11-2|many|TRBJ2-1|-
TGTGCCAGCAGCTTAGTGAATACCAATGAGCAGTTCTTC
CASSLVNTNEQFF
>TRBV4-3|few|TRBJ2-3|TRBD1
TGCGCCAGCAGCCAAGGAGGGGGCGCAGATACGCAGTATTTT
CASSQGGGADTQYF
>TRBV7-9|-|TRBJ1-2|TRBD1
TGTGCCAGCTGCTCGCGACAGGGAAGTGGCGGCTACACCTTC
CASCSRQGSGGYTF
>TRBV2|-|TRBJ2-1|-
TGTGCCAGCAGGGTCTGGGATGAGCAGTTCTTC
CASRVWDEQFF
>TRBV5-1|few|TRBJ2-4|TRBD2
TGCGCCAGCAGCTCACTAGCGGGGGACACAAAAAACATTCAGTACTTC
CASSSLAGDTKNIQYF
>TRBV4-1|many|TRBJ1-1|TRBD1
TGCGCCAGCAGCCCGACAGGGATCAACACTGAAGCTTTCTTT
CASSPTGINTEAFF